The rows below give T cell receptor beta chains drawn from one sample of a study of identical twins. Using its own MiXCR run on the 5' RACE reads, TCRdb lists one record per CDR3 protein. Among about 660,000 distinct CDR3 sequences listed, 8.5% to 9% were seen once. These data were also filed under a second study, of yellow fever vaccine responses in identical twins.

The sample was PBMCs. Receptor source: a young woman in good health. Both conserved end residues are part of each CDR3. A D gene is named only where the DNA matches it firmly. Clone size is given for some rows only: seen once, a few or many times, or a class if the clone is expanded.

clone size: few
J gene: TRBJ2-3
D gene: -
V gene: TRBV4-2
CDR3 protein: CASSQGLFLHTDTQYF
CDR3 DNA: TGTGCCAGCAGCCAAGGACTATTCTTACACACAGATACGCAGTATTTT

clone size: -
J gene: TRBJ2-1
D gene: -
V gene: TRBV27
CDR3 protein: CASSLLERAGEQFF
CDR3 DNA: TGTGCCAGCAGTTTGTTAGAAAGGGCCGGTGAGCAGTTCTTC

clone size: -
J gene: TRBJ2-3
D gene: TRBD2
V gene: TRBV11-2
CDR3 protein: CASSPGLAGGPSPHRADTQYF
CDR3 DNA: TGTGCCAGCAGCCCCGGACTAGCGGGAGGGCCGTCCCCGCATAGGGCAGATACGCAGTATTTT

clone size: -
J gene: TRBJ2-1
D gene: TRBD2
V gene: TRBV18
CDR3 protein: CASSPPKLAGGPRDEQFF
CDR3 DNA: TGTGCCAGCTCACCACCTAAATTAGCGGGAGGGCCTCGGGATGAGCAGTTCTTC

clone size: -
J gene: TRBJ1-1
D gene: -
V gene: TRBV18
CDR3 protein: CASSPNRVGTEAFF
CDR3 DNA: TGTGCCAGCTCACCTAACAGGGTGGGCACTGAAGCTTTCTTT

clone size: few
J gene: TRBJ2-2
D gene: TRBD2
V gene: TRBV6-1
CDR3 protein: CASKTSGITTGELFF
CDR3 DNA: TGTGCCAGCAAGACTAGCGGGATCACCACCGGGGAGCTGTTTTTT

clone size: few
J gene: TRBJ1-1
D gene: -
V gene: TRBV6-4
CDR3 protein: CASSARPNTEAFF
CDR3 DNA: TGTGCCAGCAGCGCACGACCGAACACTGAAGCTTTCTTT

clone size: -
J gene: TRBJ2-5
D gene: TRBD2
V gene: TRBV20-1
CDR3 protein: CSGSGSRRETQYF
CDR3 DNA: TGCAGTGGTAGCGGGAGTAGGCGGGAGACCCAGTACTTC

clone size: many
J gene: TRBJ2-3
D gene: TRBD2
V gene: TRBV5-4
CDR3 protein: CASSSFASGIGVGTDTQYF
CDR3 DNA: TGTGCCAGCAGCTCGTTTGCTAGCGGGATTGGTGTCGGCACAGATACGCAGTATTTT

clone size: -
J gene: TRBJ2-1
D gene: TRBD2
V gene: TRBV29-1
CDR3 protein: CSVSRTSGSYNEQFF
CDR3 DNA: TGCAGCGTTTCAAGGACTAGCGGGTCTTACAATGAGCAGTTCTTC

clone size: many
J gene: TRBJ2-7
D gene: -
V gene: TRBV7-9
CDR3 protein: CASSPQGISYEQYF
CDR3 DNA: TGTGCCAGCAGCCCTCAGGGGATCTCCTACGAGCAGTACTTC

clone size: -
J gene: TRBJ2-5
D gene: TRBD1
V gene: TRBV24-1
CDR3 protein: CATSDPDRGGEETQYF
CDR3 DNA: TGTGCCACCAGTGATCCAGACAGGGGGGGGGAAGAGACCCAGTACTTC

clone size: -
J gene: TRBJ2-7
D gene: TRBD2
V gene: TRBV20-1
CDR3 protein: CSARDMNGRGLGSLTQYF
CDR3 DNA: TGCAGTGCTAGAGATATGAACGGGAGGGGTTTAGGATCCCTGACGCAGTACTTC

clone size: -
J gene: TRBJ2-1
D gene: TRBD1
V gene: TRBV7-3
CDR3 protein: CASSPLWTGGNEQFF
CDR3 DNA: TGTGCCAGCAGCCCCCTTTGGACAGGGGGCAATGAGCAGTTCTTC

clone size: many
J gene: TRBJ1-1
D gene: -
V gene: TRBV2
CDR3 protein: CASSEAGGLGQSEAFF
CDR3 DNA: TGTGCCAGCAGTGAAGCGGGAGGGTTGGGGCAGAGTGAAGCTTTCTTT

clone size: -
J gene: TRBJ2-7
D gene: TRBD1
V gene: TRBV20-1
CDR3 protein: CSARIPGQGYEQYF
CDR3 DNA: TGCAGTGCTCGCATACCGGGACAGGGGTACGAGCAGTACTTC

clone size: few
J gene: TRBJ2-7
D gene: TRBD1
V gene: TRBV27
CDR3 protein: CASSEAGTGGVYEQYF
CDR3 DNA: TGTGCCAGCAGCGAAGCCGGGACAGGGGGGGTGTACGAGCAGTACTTC

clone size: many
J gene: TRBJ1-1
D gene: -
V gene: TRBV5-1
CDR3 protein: CASSLGPLNTEAFF
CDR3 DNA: TGCGCCAGCAGCTTGGGACCGTTGAACACTGAAGCTTTCTTT

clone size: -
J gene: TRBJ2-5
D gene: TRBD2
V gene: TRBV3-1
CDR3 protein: CASSQVAGGPAETQYF
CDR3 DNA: TGTGCCAGCAGCCAGGTAGCGGGGGGGCCGGCAGAGACCCAGTACTTC

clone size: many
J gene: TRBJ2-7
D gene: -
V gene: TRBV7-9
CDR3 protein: CASSLSLGLRSYEQYF
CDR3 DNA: TGTGCCAGCAGCTTATCACTTGGGCTGAGAAGCTACGAGCAGTACTTC

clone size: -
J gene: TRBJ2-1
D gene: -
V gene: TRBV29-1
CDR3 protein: CSSRKSENEQFF
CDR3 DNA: TGCAGCTCCCGGAAGTCGGAGAATGAGCAGTTCTTC

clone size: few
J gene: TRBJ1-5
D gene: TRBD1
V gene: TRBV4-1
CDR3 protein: CASSQDTGTGFQPQHF
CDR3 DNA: TGCGCCAGCAGCCAAGATACCGGGACAGGGTTTCAGCCCCAGCATTTT

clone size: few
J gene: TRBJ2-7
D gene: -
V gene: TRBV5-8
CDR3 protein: CASSLPGASGKRYEQYF
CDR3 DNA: TGTGCCAGCAGCTTACCGGGGGCTAGCGGTAAACGGTACGAGCAGTACTTC

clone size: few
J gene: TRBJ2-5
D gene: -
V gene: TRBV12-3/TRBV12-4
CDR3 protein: CASSTAFGEETQYF
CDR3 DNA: TGTGCCAGCAGCACAGCTTTCGGAGAAGAGACCCAGTACTTC

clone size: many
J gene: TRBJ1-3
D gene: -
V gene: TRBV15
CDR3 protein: CATSRDGSGGNTIYF
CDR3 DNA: TGTGCCACCAGCAGAGATGGGTCGGGCGGAAACACCATATATTTT

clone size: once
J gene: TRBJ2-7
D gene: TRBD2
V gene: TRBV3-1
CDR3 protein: CASSPRLASGRHSYEQYF
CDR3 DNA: TGTGCCAGCAGCCCCCGTTTGGCTAGCGGGAGACACTCCTACGAGCAGTACTTC

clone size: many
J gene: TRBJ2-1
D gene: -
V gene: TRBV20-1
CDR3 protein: CSATPRGEQFF
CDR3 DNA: TGCAGTGCTACACCACGGGGTGAGCAGTTCTTC

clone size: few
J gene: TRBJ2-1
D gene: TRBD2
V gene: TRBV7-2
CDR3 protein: CASSPPGLANEQFF
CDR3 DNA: TGTGCCAGCAGCCCCCCGGGACTAGCGAATGAGCAGTTCTTC

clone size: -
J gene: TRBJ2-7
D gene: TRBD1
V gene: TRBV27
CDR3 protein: CASSSQGQGANEQYF
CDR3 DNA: TGTGCCAGCAGTTCCCAGGGACAGGGGGCGAACGAGCAGTACTTC

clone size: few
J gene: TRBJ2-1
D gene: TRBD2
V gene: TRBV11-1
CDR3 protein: CASSSLTSGKGDEQFF
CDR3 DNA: TGTGCCAGCAGCTCGCTAACTAGCGGGAAGGGAGATGAGCAGTTCTTC

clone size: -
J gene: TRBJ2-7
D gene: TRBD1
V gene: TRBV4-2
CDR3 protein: CASSVPPGQGNPYEQYF
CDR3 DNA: TGTGCCAGCAGCGTCCCCCCGGGACAGGGGAACCCCTACGAGCAGTACTTC

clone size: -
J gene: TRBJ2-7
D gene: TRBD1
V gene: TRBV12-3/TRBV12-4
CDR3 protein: CASSFQGQRFYEQYF
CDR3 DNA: TGTGCCAGCAGTTTCCAGGGACAGAGATTCTACGAGCAGTACTTC

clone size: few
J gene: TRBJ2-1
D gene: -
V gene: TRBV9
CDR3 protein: CASSVDVLTEQFF
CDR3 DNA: TGTGCCAGCAGCGTAGATGTTCTAACTGAGCAGTTCTTC

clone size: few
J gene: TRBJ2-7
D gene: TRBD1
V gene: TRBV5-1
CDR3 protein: CASSAGTGAREQYF
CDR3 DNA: TGCGCCAGCAGCGCTGGGACAGGGGCTAGAGAGCAGTACTTC

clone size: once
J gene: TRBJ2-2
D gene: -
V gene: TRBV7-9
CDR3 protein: CASSLEEGAIGTGKLFF
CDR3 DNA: TGTGCCAGCAGCTTAGAGGAGGGGGCAATTGGCACCGGGAAGCTGTTTTTT

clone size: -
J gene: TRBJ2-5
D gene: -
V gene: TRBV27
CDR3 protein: CASSLSNGQGETQYF
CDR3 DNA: TGTGCCAGCAGTTTATCGAACGGGCAGGGGGAGACCCAGTACTTC

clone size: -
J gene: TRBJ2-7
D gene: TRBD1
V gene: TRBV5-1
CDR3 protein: CASQQLWDSHRGSSYEQYF
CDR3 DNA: TGCGCCAGCCAACAGTTATGGGACAGCCACCGAGGTTCGTCCTACGAGCAGTACTTC

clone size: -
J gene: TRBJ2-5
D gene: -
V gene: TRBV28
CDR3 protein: CASSGGPEETQYF
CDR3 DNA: TGTGCCAGCAGTGGGGGCCCGGAAGAGACCCAGTACTTC

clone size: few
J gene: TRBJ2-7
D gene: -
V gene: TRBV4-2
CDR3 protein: CASSQAYEALGGPGQYF
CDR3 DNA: TGTGCCAGCAGCCAAGCCTATGAGGCCCTGGGAGGCCCAGGGCAGTACTTC

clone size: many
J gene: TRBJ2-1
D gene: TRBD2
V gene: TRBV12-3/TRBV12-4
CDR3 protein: CASTQRGTYNEQFF
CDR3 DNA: TGTGCCAGTACCCAGCGGGGGACCTACAATGAGCAGTTCTTC

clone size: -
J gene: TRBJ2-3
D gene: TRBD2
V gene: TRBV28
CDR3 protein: CASSFLGAATSGSDTQYF
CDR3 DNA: TGTGCCAGCAGTTTTCTTGGTGCCGCGACTAGCGGTTCAGATACGCAGTATTTT

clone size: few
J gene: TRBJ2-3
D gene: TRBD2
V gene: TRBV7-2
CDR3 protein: CASSPEGTSADTQYF
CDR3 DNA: TGTGCCAGCAGCCCCGAGGGGACTAGCGCAGATACGCAGTATTTT

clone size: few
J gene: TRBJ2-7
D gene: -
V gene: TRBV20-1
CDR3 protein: CSARDFLVGEQYF
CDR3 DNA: TGCAGTGCTAGAGATTTTCTAGTAGGGGAGCAGTACTTC

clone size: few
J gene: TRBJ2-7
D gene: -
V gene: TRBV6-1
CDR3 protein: CASSDSDSYEQYF
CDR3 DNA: TGTGCCAGCAGTGACAGCGACTCCTACGAGCAGTACTTC

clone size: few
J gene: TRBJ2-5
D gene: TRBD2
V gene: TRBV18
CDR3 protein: CASSPGLARVETQYF
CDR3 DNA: TGTGCCAGCTCACCGGGACTAGCGAGGGTGGAGACCCAGTACTTC

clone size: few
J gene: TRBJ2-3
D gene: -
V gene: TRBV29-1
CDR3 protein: CSVGVGTDTQYF
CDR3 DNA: TGCAGCGTCGGGGTGGGTACAGATACGCAGTATTTT

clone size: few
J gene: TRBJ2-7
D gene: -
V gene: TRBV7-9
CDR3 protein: CASSPGGPTYEQYF
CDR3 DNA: TGTGCCAGCAGCCCCGGGGGGCCGACCTACGAGCAGTACTTC

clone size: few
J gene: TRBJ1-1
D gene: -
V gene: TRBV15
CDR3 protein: CATSREYTEAFF
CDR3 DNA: TGTGCCACCAGCAGAGAGTACACTGAAGCTTTCTTT

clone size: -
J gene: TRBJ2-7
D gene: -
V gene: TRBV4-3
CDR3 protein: CASSFRLSAGEQYF
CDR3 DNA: TGCGCCAGCAGCTTCCGACTTTCAGCGGGCGAGCAGTACTTC

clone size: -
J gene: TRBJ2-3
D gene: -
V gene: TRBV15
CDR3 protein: CATSRDRGGSDTQYF
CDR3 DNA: TGTGCCACCAGCAGAGACAGGGGAGGGTCAGATACGCAGTATTTT

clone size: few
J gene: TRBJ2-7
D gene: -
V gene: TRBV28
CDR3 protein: CASRQFEYEQYF
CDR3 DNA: TGTGCCAGCCGACAGTTTGAATACGAGCAGTACTTC

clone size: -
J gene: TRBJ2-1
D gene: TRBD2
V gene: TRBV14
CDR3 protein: CASSQDREVRNNEQFF
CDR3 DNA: TGTGCCAGCAGCCAAGACCGGGAGGTGAGGAACAATGAGCAGTTCTTC

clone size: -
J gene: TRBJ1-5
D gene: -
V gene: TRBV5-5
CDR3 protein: CASSLRVLGYDLQPQHF
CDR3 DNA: TGTGCCAGCAGCTTGAGGGTGTTGGGGTACGACCTTCAGCCCCAGCATTTT

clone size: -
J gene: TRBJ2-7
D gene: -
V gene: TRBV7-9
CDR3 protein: CASSRRDTDYEQYF
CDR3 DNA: TGTGCCAGCAGCCGACGGGACACAGACTACGAGCAGTACTTC

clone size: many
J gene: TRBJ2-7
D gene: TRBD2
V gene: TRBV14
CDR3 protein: CASSRSIAGVKYF
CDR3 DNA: TGTGCCAGCAGCCGCTCTATAGCGGGAGTTAAGTACTTC

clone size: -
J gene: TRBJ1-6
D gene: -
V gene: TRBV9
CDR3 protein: CASSVADTNSPLHF
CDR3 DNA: TGTGCCAGCAGCGTAGCTGACACAAATTCACCCCTCCACTTT

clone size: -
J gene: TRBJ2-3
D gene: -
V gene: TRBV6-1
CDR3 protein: CASSGVGLGDTQYF
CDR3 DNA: TGTGCCAGCAGTGGTGTAGGGTTAGGAGATACGCAGTATTTT

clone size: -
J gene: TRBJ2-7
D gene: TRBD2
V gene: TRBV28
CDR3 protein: CASTYGTSGGYEQYF
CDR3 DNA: TGTGCCAGCACCTACGGGACTAGCGGGGGTTACGAGCAGTACTTC

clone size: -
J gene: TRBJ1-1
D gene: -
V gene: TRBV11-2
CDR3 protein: CASSPEMTVLNTEAFF
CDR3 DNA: TGTGCCAGCAGCCCCGAGATGACAGTACTGAACACTGAAGCTTTCTTT